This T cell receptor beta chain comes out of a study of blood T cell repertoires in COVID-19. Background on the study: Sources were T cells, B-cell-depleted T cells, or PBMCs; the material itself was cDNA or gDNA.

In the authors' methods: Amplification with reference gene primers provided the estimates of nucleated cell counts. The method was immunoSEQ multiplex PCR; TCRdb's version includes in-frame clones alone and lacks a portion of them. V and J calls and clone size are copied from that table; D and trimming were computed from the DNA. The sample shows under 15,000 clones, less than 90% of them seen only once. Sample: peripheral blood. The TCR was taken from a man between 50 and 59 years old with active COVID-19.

The CDR3 sequence is CASSPQGVPAEAFF. The CDR3 region has the DNA TGTGCCAGCTCACCACAGGGGGTTCCAGCTGAAGCTTTCTTT. The chain uses TRBV18 and TRBJ1-1; D may be TRBD1 (6 bases). The CDR3 has 14 amino acids. From germline, CDR1 is KGHSH and CDR2 LQKENI. V lost 1 base to trimming and J lost 6 bases, with 12 bases between them.